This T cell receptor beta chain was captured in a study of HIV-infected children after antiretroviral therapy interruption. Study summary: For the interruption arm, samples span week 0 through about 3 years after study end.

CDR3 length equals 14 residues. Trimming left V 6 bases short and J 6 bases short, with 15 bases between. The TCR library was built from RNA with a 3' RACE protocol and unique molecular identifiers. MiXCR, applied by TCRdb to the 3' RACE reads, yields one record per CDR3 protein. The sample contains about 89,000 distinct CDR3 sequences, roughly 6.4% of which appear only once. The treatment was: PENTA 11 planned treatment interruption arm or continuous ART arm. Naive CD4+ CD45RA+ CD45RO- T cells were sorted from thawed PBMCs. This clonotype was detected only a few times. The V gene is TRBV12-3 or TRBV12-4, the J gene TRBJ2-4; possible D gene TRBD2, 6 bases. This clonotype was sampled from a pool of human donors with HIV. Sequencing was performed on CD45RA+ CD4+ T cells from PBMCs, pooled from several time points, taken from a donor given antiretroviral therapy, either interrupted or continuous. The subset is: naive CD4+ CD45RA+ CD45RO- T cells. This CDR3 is CASRGEEVPNIQYF. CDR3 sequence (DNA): TGTGCCAGCAGGGGGGAGGAGGTTCCAAACATTCAGTACTTC.